A single sample gave rise to the 22 T cell receptor beta chains below, sequenced in a study of cytomegalovirus exposure and HLA in healthy donors. Produced via immunoSEQ multiplex PCR; TCRdb's table is partial and in-frame only. The sample has around 150,000 clones; over 85% are singletons. The sample was PBMCs. Source of these receptors: a woman aged 18-29 years in good health and CMV-seropositive.

The chain couples TRBV11-2 to TRBJ2-1, with 7 bases matching TRBD2. CDR1 SGHAT and CDR2 FQNNGV come from the germline V gene. Trimming removed 1 base from V and 7 bases from J; junction bases left unmatched: 7. The CDR3 length is 15 residues. Here the CDR3 DNA reads TGTGCCAGCAGCTTAGGACTAGCTTCAAAAAATGAGCAGTTCTTC. This gives the protein CASSLGLASKNEQFF. The full variable domain, in which reference TRBV11-2 and TRBJ2-1 provide the parts outside the CDR3, is EAGVAQSPRYKIIEKRQSVAFWCNPISGHATLYWYQQILGQGPKLLIQFQNNGVVDDSQLPKDRFSAERLKGVDSTLKIQPAKLEDSAVYLCASSLGLASKNEQFFGPGTRLTVL.

The chain has TRBV7-9 and TRBJ2-1; 10 nucleotides align to TRBD1. Germline values: CDR1 SEHNR, CDR2 FQNEAQ (reference sequence). The CDR3 is 15 amino acids. J lost 8 bases, V lost 4 bases, and 8 bases had no gene match. CDR3 nucleotide sequence: TGTGCCAGCAGCTCGATGGGACAGGGGTGGGATGAGCAGTTCTTC. Protein sequence: CASSSMGQGWDEQFF.

The chain has TRBV27 and TRBJ2-7, with 9 bases matching TRBD2. The CDR3 is 13 amino acids. V lost 5 bases and J lost 5; bases outside the gene matches: 4. Germline values: CDR1 MNHEY, CDR2 SMNVEV (reference sequence). The DNA for the CDR3 is TGTGCCAGCAGTGGCGGGAGGGGGAACGAGCAGTACTTC. It specifies CASSGGRGNEQYF.

The V call is TRBV29-1, the J call TRBJ2-3, with 12 bases fitting TRBD2. Per the germline V gene, CDR1 is SQVTM and CDR2 is ANQGSEA. CDR3 length: 14 residues. V was pared by 6 bases and J by 3 bases, with 4 bases of the junction left unmatched. CDR3 sequence (DNA): TGCAGCGTGGCGGGACTAGCGGGTACAGATACGCAGTATTTT. Residues: CSVAGLAGTDTQYF.

The genes are TRBV4-1 and TRBJ2-1, with 11 bases lining up with TRBD2. The junction had 7 bases not matched to a gene; V was cut back by 3 bases and J by 6 bases. CDR3 length: 16 residues. From germline, CDR1 is MGHRA and CDR2 YSYEKL. CDR3 DNA: TGCGCCAGCAGCCAGGGTAGACTAGCGGGGTCCAATGAGCAGTTCTTC. Translated: CASSQGRLAGSNEQFF.

The chain is built from TRBV19 and TRBJ2-1, with 8 bases fitting TRBD2. The CDR3 length is 18 residues. Trimming took 8 bases from V and 8 from J; bases not matched to a gene: 23. Germline loops: CDR1 LNHDA, CDR2 SQIVND (reference sequence). The CDR3 nucleotides are TGTGCCAGTCAGGAGGCGGCTAGCGGGTCACTCCTAGGGGATGAGCAGTTCTTC. The encoded protein is CASQEAASGSLLGDEQFF.

The rearrangement joins TRBV29-1 to TRBJ2-2; D remains unclear. CDR1 and CDR2 from the germline V gene are SQVTM and ANQGSEA. The CDR3 is made up of 16 amino acids. V lost 2 bases and J lost 0, with 13 bases in between. CDR3: CSVESYTTANTGELFF. CDR3 nucleotide sequence: TGCAGCGTTGAAAGTTACACCACCGCGAACACCGGGGAGCTGTTTTTT.

This chain links TRBV4-2 with TRBJ2-7; TRBD1 is a possible D gene (5 bases). V lost 1 base to trimming and J lost 3 bases, with 10 bases between them. CDR1 LGHNA and CDR2 YNFKEQ come from the germline V gene. This CDR3 comprises 14 residues. The CDR3 reads CASSQGSDSYEQYF. For the CDR3, the DNA is TGTGCCAGCAGCCAAGGCTCTGACAGCTACGAGCAGTACTTC.

This clone was seen a handful of times. This chain uses TRBV10-3 with TRBJ2-5; 7 bases fit TRBD1. CDR3 length: 15 amino acids. Germline lookup yields CDR1 ENHRY and CDR2 SYGVKD. V was pared by 8 bases and J by 2 bases, with 11 bases of the junction left unmatched. Written as DNA, the CDR3 is TGTGCCATCGGCCAATCAGGGACAGTTCAAGAGACCCAGTACTTC. It is translated as CAIGQSGTVQETQYF.

The chain uses TRBV6-6 and TRBJ2-1, with 14 bases aligning to TRBD2. Looked up from germline, CDR1 is MNHNY and CDR2 is SVGAGI (reference sequence). V dropped 10 bases and J dropped 5; count of bases not matched to a gene: 10. CDR3 length equals 16 residues. The CDR3 loop is CAIGTSGRGGHNEQFF. In DNA, the CDR3 is TGTGCCATCGGGACTAGCGGGAGAGGGGGCCACAATGAGCAGTTCTTC.

About this clone itself: Its ends do not fully match the called genes, so a read error is possible. This chain joins TRBV7-7 and TRBJ2-2; 7 nucleotides match TRBD1. Germline V gene lookup returns CDR1 SSHAT and CDR2 FNYEAQ (reference sequence). The CDR3 sequence is 16 residues long. CDR3 sequence (DNA): TGTGCTAGCAGCTTACTTCCAGGGGGAATGGCCGGGGAGCTGTTTTTT. It specifies CASSLLPGGMAGELFF.

The CDR3 is CASSPAQGTYEQYF. The DNA for the CDR3 is TGTGCCAGCAGCCCTGCTCAGGGAACCTACGAGCAGTACTTC. The chain employs TRBV5-5 and TRBJ2-7; TRBD1 is a possible D gene (5 bases). The CDR3 is 14 amino acids. Trimming took off 4 bases at V and 2 bases at J, with 13 bases between the two ends. Germline V gene lookup returns CDR1 SGHKS and CDR2 YYEKEE (reference sequence).

The chain is built from TRBV28 and TRBJ2-7; D may be TRBD1 (6 bases). Trimming cost V 5 bases and J 0 bases, with 17 bases left between them. The CDR3 extends over 16 amino acids. Germline assignment: CDR1 MDHEN and CDR2 SYDVKM. CDR3 nucleotides: TGTGCCAGCAGTGAGTTTACAGGGAGCCTCTCCTACGAGCAGTACTTC. This sequence encodes CASSEFTGSLSYEQYF.

CDR3 sequence reads: CAWSVTGNPQHF. CDR3 sequence (DNA): TGTGCCTGGAGTGTAACCGGGAACCCCCAGCATTTT. The J gene is TRBJ1-5, the V gene TRBV30; D not certain. This CDR3 is built from 12 residues. Looked up from germline, CDR1 is GTSNPN and CDR2 is SVGIG (reference sequence). V was cut by 0 bases and J by 10 bases, with 10 bases left in between.

The chain links TRBV7-8 to TRBJ2-5, with a weak D call TRBD2 (5 bases). The CDR3 covers 17 residues. Trimming stripped 5 bases from V and 5 bases from J, with 24 bases between. Germline lookup yields CDR1 SGHVS and CDR2 FQNEAQ. The CDR3 nucleotides read TGTGCCAGCAGCCCCCTCCCCTTGGGAGCGCGTGGGGAGACCCAGTACTTC. It specifies CASSPLPLGARGETQYF.

This chain joins TRBV15 and TRBJ1-3, with D tentatively TRBD1 (5 bases). This CDR3 region has 12 residues. Between the trimmed V and J ends, which lost 5 bases and 7 bases, there was a span of 9 bases. Germline V gene data show CDR1 as LNHNV and CDR2 as YYDKDF (reference sequence). CDR3 loop: CATSAQGNTIYF. The DNA of the CDR3 is TGTGCCACCAGCGCTCAGGGTAACACCATATATTTT.

V usage is TRBV6-5 and J usage is TRBJ2-7; 8 bases are shared with TRBD2. Looked up from germline, CDR1 is MNHEY and CDR2 is SVGAGI. V shed 10 bases, J shed 1 base, and the junction held 3 bases outside the gene matches. There are 12 residues in the CDR3. CDR3 amino acids: CAIGGGSYEQYF. The CDR3 nucleotides read TGTGCCATCGGGGGGGGTTCCTACGAGCAGTACTTC.

This chain connects TRBV19 to TRBJ2-7; no clear D. V gave up 5 bases and J gave up 2 bases, with 16 bases separating them. CDR1 and CDR2 (germline): LNHDA, SQIVND (reference sequence). The CDR3 is 15 amino acids. CDR3 nucleotides: TGTGCCAGTAGTGTGACAACCAGTTTTGCCTACGAGCAGTACTTC. Its translation: CASSVTTSFAYEQYF.

The chain recombines TRBV2 with TRBJ2-1; no clear D. Germline CDR1 and CDR2: SNHLY and FYNNEI. V lost 8 bases and J lost 12, with 14 bases in between. The CDR3 has 11 residues. The CDR3 nucleotides are TGTGCCAGCCAAAACTCCCCCCGGCAGTTCTTC. It yields the protein CASQNSPRQFF.

The rearrangement joins TRBV7-6 to TRBJ1-2, with D possibly being TRBD1 (5 bases). V dropped 5 bases and J dropped 4 bases, with 11 bases sitting between them. Germline V gene data show CDR1 as SGHVS and CDR2 as FNYEAQ. This CDR3 has 13 residues. The DNA of the CDR3 is TGTGCCAGCAGCCCAGCCCAGGGCTATGGCTACACCTTC. Translating it yields CASSPAQGYGYTF.

In its sample, this clone was seen once. This sequence joins TRBV6-5 and TRBJ1-3; D is unresolved. Between the trimmed V and J ends, which lost 2 bases and 0 bases, there was a span of 8 bases. The germline V gene encodes CDR1 MNHEY and CDR2 SVGAGI. This CDR3 has 15 amino acids. CDR3 sequence reads: CASSYAQSSGNTIYF. The CDR3 nucleotides read TGTGCCAGCAGTTACGCACAAAGCTCTGGAAACACCATATATTTT.

The J gene is TRBJ2-1, the V gene TRBV23-1, with 7 bases aligning to TRBD1. TRBV23-1 is known as an ORF, though its function is uncertain. This CDR3 has 14 amino acids. V was clipped by 0 bases and J by 6 bases; unmatched bases: 2. The DNA of the CDR3 is TGCGCCAGCAGTCAATCCGACAGGGTCAATGAGCAGTTCTTC. Translated, it gives CASSQSDRVNEQFF.